Below are 5 T cell receptor beta chains sequenced from a single sample in a study of glioma-infiltrating T cells after dendritic cell vaccination. Sequenced by immunoSEQ multiplex PCR; TCRdb stores in-frame clones only, minus some. The profile shows approximately 90,000 clones, more than 75% of them singletons. The starting material was blood, obtained before dendritic cell vaccination. These receptors were collected from a human donor with glioblastoma.

This clone has just one count. Additional DNA sequences in this sample encode the identical CDR3. The V and J genes are TRBV27 and TRBJ1-2; TRBD1 aligns across 9 bases. The V gene end was trimmed by 5 bases and the J gene end by 2 bases; junction bases not matched to a gene: 3. CDR3 length equals 14 residues. Germline V gene lookup returns CDR1 MNHEY and CDR2 SMNVEV (reference sequence). CDR3 loop: CASSAGQGNYGYTF. The CDR3 nucleotides read TGTGCCAGCAGTGCGGGACAGGGCAACTATGGCTACACCTTC.

The gene calls are TRBV2 and TRBJ1-1, with D tentatively TRBD1 (5 bases). Per the germline V gene, CDR1 is SNHLY and CDR2 is FYNNEI. V shed 4 bases and J shed 0 bases, with 9 bases lying between them. The CDR3 covers 14 residues. Here the CDR3 reads CASSGGRLNTEAFF. Written as DNA, the CDR3 is TGTGCCAGCAGTGGGGGCCGGTTGAACACTGAAGCTTTCTTT.

This chain links TRBV7-3 with TRBJ2-5; TRBD2 is a possible D gene (6 bases). V dropped 4 bases and J dropped 5 bases, with 11 bases sitting between them. Germline V CDR1 and CDR2: SGHTA, FQGTGA. This CDR3 has 13 amino acids. The CDR3 loop reads CASSWDSRETQYF. The CDR3, as DNA: TGTGCCAGCAGCTGGGACTCCCGGGAGACCCAGTACTTC.

Notes on this clone: This same CDR3 is encoded by further DNA sequences in the sample. CDR3 coding DNA: TGTGCCACCAGCAGAGACCTGTACGAGCAGTACTTC. This translates into CATSRDLYEQYF. The J gene is TRBJ2-7, the V gene TRBV15, with unresolved D. Trimming left V 0 bases short and J 4 bases short, with 4 bases between. Per germline, CDR1 LNHNV and CDR2 YYDKDF (reference sequence). The CDR3 is 12 residues long.

The rearrangement joins TRBV5-6 to TRBJ2-1; a weak D match, TRBD2 (5 bases). The germline V and J ends were trimmed by 0 bases and 0 bases, with 13 bases remaining between them. CDR1 and CDR2 from the germline V gene are SGHDT and YYEEEE. The CDR3 spans 17 residues. CDR3 in amino acids: CASSLAGGLDSYNEQFF. CDR3 coding DNA: TGTGCCAGCAGCTTGGCCGGAGGTCTGGACTCCTACAATGAGCAGTTCTTC. Drawing the rest from reference TRBV5-6 and TRBJ2-1, the complete variable domain is DAGVTQSPTHLIKTRGQQVTLRCSPKSGHDTVSWYQQALGQGPQFIFQYYEEEERQRGNFPDRFSGHQFPNYSSELNVNALLLGDSALYLCASSLAGGLDSYNEQFFGPGTRLTVL.